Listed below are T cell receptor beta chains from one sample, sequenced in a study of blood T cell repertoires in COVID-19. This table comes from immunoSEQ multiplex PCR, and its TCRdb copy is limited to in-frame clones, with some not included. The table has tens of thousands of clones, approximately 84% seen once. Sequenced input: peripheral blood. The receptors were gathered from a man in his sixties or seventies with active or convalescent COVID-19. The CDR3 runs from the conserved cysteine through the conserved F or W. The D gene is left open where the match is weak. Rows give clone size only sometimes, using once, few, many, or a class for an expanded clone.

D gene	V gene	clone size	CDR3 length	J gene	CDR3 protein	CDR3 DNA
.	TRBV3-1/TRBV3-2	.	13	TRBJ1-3	CASSQERLYTIYF	TGTGCCAGCAGCCAAGAAAGACTCTACACCATATATTTT
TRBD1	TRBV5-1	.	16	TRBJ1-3	CASSLGTGSRGNTIYF	TGCGCCAGCAGCTTGGGGACAGGGTCTAGGGGAAACACCATATATTTT
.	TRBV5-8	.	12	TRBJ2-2	CASSPDTGELFF	TGTGCCAGCAGCCCAGACACCGGGGAGCTGTTTTTT
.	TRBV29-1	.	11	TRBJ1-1	CSVVSYTEAFF	TGCAGCGTTGTCTCGTACACTGAAGCTTTCTTT
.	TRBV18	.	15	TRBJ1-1	CASSPSAGVNTEAFF	TGTGCCAGCTCACCGAGTGCAGGGGTTAACACTGAAGCTTTCTTT
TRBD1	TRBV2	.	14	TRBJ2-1	CASRAGTGGYEQFF	TGTGCCAGCAGGGCCGGGACAGGGGGCTATGAGCAGTTCTTC
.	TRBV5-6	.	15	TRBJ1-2	CASSLVGGMDYGYTF	TGTGCCAGCAGCTTGGTCGGGGGGATGGACTATGGCTACACCTTC
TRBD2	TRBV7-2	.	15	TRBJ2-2	CASSVTSGIGGELFF	TGTGCCAGCAGCGTCACTAGCGGGATCGGCGGGGAGCTGTTTTTT
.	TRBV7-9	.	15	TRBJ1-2	CASSLAAGANYGYTF	TGTGCCAGCAGCTTAGCGGCAGGTGCTAACTATGGCTACACCTTC
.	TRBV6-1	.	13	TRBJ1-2	CASSESGGDGYTF	TGTGCCAGCAGTGAAAGTGGGGGGGATGGCTACACCTTC
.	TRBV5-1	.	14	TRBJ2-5	CASSLAPGEETQYF	TGCGCCAGCAGCTTGGCACCGGGGGAAGAGACCCAGTACTTC
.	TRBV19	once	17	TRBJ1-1	CASSIRAQGDINTEAFF	TGTGCCAGTAGTATACGCGCTCAAGGGGACATAAACACTGAAGCTTTCTTT
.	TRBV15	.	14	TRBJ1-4	CATSGNRVQGKLFF	TGTGCCACCTCGGGGAACAGGGTCCAGGGGAAACTGTTTTTT
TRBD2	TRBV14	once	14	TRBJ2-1	CASSPSGNRNEQFF	TGTGCCAGCAGCCCTAGCGGGAATCGCAATGAGCAGTTCTTC
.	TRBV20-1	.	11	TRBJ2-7	CSAPNYYEQYF	TGCAGTGCCCCGAACTACTACGAGCAGTACTTC
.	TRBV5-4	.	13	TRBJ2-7	CATGNPSSYEQYF	TGTGCCACTGGTAATCCTAGCTCCTACGAGCAGTACTTC
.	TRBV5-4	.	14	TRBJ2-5	CASSLAEGQETQYF	TGTGCCAGCAGCTTGGCCGAGGGCCAAGAGACCCAGTACTTC
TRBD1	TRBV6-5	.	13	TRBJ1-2	CASRADRGRSYTF	TGTGCCAGCAGGGCGGACAGGGGGCGAAGCTACACCTTC
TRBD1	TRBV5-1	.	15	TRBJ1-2	CASSGTVQGASGYTF	TGCGCCAGCAGCGGTACTGTACAGGGGGCTTCTGGCTACACCTTC
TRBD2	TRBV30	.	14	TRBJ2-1	CAWRVGTSRNEQFF	TGTGCCTGGAGGGTCGGGACTAGCCGCAATGAGCAGTTCTTC
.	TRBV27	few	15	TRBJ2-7	CASSERDRPSYEQYF	TGTGCCAGCAGTGAGCGCGACAGGCCCTCCTACGAGCAGTACTTC
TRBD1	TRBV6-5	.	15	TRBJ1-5	CASRGQGEGNQPQHF	TGTGCCAGCAGGGGACAGGGGGAAGGCAATCAGCCCCAGCATTTT
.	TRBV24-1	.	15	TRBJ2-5	CATSDPSQYQETQYF	TGTGCCACCAGTGATCCCAGTCAGTACCAAGAGACCCAGTACTTC
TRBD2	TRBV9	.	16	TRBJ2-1	CASSSYGSGRVYEQFF	TGTGCCAGCAGCTCCTATGGTAGCGGGAGGGTCTATGAGCAGTTCTTC
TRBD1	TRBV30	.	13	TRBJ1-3	CAWSAGGGNTIYF	TGTGCCTGGAGTGCAGGGGGTGGAAACACCATATATTTT
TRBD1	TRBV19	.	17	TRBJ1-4	CASSAGTGARWNEKLFF	TGTGCCAGTAGTGCCGGGACAGGGGCCCGATGGAATGAAAAACTGTTTTTT
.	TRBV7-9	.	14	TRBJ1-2	CASSLVSGNYGYTF	TGTGCCAGCAGCTTAGTTTCAGGGAACTATGGCTACACCTTC
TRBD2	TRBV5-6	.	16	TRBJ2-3	CASSLEAGGGTDTQYF	TGTGCCAGCAGCTTGGAAGCGGGAGGGGGCACAGATACGCAGTATTTT
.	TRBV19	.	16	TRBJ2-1	CASRSRSSSSYNEQFF	TGTGCCAGTAGAAGTCGTTCAAGTAGCTCCTACAATGAGCAGTTCTTC
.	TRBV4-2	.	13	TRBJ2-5	CASSQDYQETQYF	TGTGCCAGCAGCCAAGACTATCAAGAGACCCAGTACTTC
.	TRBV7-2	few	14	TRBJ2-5	CASSPDGGRETQYF	TGTGCCAGCAGCCCGGACGGGGGGCGAGAGACCCAGTACTTC
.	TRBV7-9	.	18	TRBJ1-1	CASSSARTAPGLNTEAFF	TGTGCCAGCAGCTCGGCGAGGACAGCCCCTGGGTTGAACACTGAAGCTTTCTTT
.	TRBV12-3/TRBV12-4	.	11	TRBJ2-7	CASSERVEQYF	TGTGCCAGCAGTGAACGAGTCGAGCAGTACTTC
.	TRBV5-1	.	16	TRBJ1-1	CASSFPAGSSDTEAFF	TGCGCCAGCAGCTTCCCCGCAGGGTCTTCGGACACTGAAGCTTTCTTT
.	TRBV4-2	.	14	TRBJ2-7	CASSQGTGRYEQYF	TGTGCCAGCAGCCAAGGAACAGGCCGCTACGAGCAGTACTTC
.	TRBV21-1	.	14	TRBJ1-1	CASSGFRQNTEAFF	TGTGCCAGCAGCGGTTTTCGACAGAACACTGAAGCTTTCTTT
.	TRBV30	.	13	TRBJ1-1	CAWSRVVSTEAFF	TGTGCCTGGAGTAGAGTCGTAAGCACTGAAGCTTTCTTT
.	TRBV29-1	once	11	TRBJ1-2	CSATENYGYTF	TGCAGCGCCACTGAGAACTATGGCTACACCTTC
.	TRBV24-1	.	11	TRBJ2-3	CATSDSAAQYF	TGTGCCACCAGTGATTCTGCGGCGCAGTATTTT
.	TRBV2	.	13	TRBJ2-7	CASGGVYSYEQYF	TGTGCCAGTGGCGGGGTGTACTCCTACGAGCAGTACTTC
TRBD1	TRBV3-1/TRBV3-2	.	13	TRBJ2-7	CASSQEGTGVVGF	TGTGCCAGCAGCCAAGAGGGGACAGGAGTGGTTGGCTTC
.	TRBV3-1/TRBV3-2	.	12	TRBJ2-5	CASSRQPETQYF	TGTGCCAGCAGCCGACAGCCAGAGACCCAGTACTTC
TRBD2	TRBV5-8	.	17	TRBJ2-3	CASSPSRLAGAPDTQYF	TGTGCCAGCAGCCCCTCCCGACTAGCGGGAGCTCCAGATACGCAGTATTTT
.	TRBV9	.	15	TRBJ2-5	CASSVDRGGGETQYF	TGTGCCAGCAGCGTAGATAGGGGAGGAGGAGAGACCCAGTACTTC
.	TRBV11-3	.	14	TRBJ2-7	CASSAGGPPYEQYF	TGTGCCAGCAGCGCCGGTGGGCCGCCCTACGAGCAGTACTTC
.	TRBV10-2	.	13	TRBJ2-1	CASSEAGWNEQFF	TGCGCCAGCAGTGAGGCAGGGTGGAATGAGCAGTTCTTC
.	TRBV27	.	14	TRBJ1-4	CASSLSVANEKLFF	TGTGCCAGCAGTTTATCAGTAGCTAATGAAAAACTGTTTTTT
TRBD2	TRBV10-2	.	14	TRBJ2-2	CASRPGLGIGELFF	TGCGCCAGCAGGCCGGGACTAGGGATCGGGGAGCTGTTTTTT
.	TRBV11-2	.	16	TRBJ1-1	CASSPTVGGRNTEAFF	TGTGCCAGCAGCCCGACGGTGGGGGGTCGAAACACTGAAGCTTTCTTT
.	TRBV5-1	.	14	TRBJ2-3	CASSLPLSTDTQYF	TGCGCCAGCAGCTTGCCCCTGAGCACAGATACGCAGTATTTT
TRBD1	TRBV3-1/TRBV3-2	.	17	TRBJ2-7	CASSQHPGGPSVGEQYF	TGTGCCAGCAGCCAACACCCAGGGGGTCCCAGCGTAGGCGAGCAGTACTTC
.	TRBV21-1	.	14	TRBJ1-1	CASSKGLTGTEAFF	TGTGCCAGCAGCAAAGGGCTAACGGGGACTGAAGCTTTCTTT
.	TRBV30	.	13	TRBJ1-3	CAWSRTRGNTIYF	TGTGCCTGGAGTCGGACAAGGGGAAACACCATATATTTT
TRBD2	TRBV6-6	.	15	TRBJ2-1	CASSYSASGHNEQFF	TGTGCCAGCAGTTACTCGGCTAGCGGACACAATGAGCAGTTCTTC
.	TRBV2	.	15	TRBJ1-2	CASERLSTGIYGYTF	TGTGCCAGCGAAAGACTGTCTACAGGGATCTATGGCTACACCTTC
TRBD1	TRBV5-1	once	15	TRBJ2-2	CASSEGQGYTGELFF	TGCGCCAGCAGCGAGGGACAGGGGTACACCGGGGAGCTGTTTTTT
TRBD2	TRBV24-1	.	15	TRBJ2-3	CATSDFLAGVRTQYF	TGTGCCACCAGTGATTTCCTAGCGGGAGTGCGTACGCAGTATTTT